A single sample is the source of the 23 T cell receptor beta chains below, sequenced in a study of blood T cell repertoires in COVID-19. Profiling relied on immunoSEQ multiplex PCR, and the TCRdb table lists in-frame clones only, not all of them. The sample lists approximately 70,000 clones, 70% to 85% occurring once. The specimen was peripheral blood. These receptors were collected from a man aged 55-75 years with active or convalescent COVID-19.

This clone was counted a few times. The chain recombines TRBV12-3 or TRBV12-4 with TRBJ1-2; D unresolved. Trimming pared 7 bases from V and 8 bases from J, leaving 14 bases between. The CDR3 loop spans 12 amino acids. Here the CDR3 reads CASNIGGIGYTF. In nucleotides, the CDR3 is TGTGCCAGCAACATCGGCGGGATCGGCTACACCTTC.

In its sample, this clone was seen a few times. The chain is built from TRBV11-2 and TRBJ1-1; tentatively, D is TRBD1 (6 bases). Germline lookup yields CDR1 SGHAT and CDR2 FQNNGV. Between the trimmed V and J ends, which lost 5 bases and 6 bases, there was a span of 10 bases. The CDR3 totals 12 residues. In nucleotides, the CDR3 is TGTGCCAGCAGCGAGGACAGCTCTGAAGCTTTCTTT. Amino acids: CASSEDSSEAFF.

This clone has only a few counts. The CDR3 protein is CASSPRSSYEQYF. CDR3 DNA sequence: TGTGCCAGCAGCCCCCGGTCCTCCTACGAGCAGTACTTC. The chain has TRBV12-3 or TRBV12-4 and TRBJ2-7; D is unresolved. V lost 6 bases and J lost 0, with 9 bases in between. This CDR3 contains 13 residues.

The chain is built from TRBV5-5 and TRBJ1-3; perhaps TRBD1 as D (5 bases). The CDR3 covers 15 residues. V dropped 4 bases and J dropped 4 bases, with 15 bases sitting between them. From germline, CDR1 is SGHKS and CDR2 YYEKEE (reference sequence). CDR3 in DNA: TGTGCCAGCAGCCGCCCCCGGGGGTACGGAAACACCATATATTTT. Translation: CASSRPRGYGNTIYF.

The chain has TRBV4-1 and TRBJ2-7; 9 bases are shared with TRBD1. V dropped 4 bases and J dropped 7; count of bases not matched to a gene: 8. CDR1 and CDR2 from the germline V gene are MGHRA and YSYEKL. The CDR3 has 14 amino acids. The CDR3 loop reads CASSLGDRDREQYF. CDR3 coding DNA: TGCGCCAGCAGCCTAGGGGACAGGGACCGAGAGCAGTACTTC.

The J gene is TRBJ1-1, the V gene TRBV4-1, with 9 nucleotides matching TRBD1. Germline V lookup: CDR1 MGHRA, CDR2 YSYEKL. CDR3 length: 17 amino acids. With 4 bases clipped from V and 4 bases from J, the junction kept 13 bases outside the gene matches. The CDR3 nucleotides read TGCGCCAGCAGCCGGGTAGACAGGGGGTTTGGAGGCACTGAAGCTTTCTTT. Residues: CASSRVDRGFGGTEAFF.

The V and J genes are TRBV28 and TRBJ1-2, with unresolved D. Germline lookup yields CDR1 MDHEN and CDR2 SYDVKM. Trimming left V 3 bases short and J 8 bases short, with 7 bases between. This CDR3 has 11 amino acids. The CDR3 sequence is CASSFREGYTF. CDR3 sequence (DNA): TGTGCCAGCAGTTTCCGGGAAGGCTACACCTTC.

This clone has only a few counts. The chain joins TRBV5-1 to TRBJ2-2, with unresolved D. Germline assignment: CDR1 SGHRS and CDR2 YFSETQ. V was clipped by 0 bases and J by 4 bases, with 10 bases between them. The length of the CDR3 is 15 residues. CDR3 DNA sequence: TGCGCCAGCAGCTTGGCAGCGTCGGGCACCGGGGAGCTGTTTTTT. Protein product: CASSLAASGTGELFF.

V usage is TRBV2 and J usage is TRBJ1-2, with D hard to call. V was trimmed by 2 bases and J by 4 bases, leaving 8 bases between them. Germline CDR1 SNHLY, CDR2 FYNNEI. The CDR3 extends over 13 amino acids. The CDR3 DNA is TGTGCCAGCAGTGAAACTCCGGGCTATGGCTACACCTTC. Protein: CASSETPGYGYTF.

For the CDR3, the DNA is TGCGCCAGCAGCCAACGGGCGGGCACTGAAGCTTTCTTT. Translation: CASSQRAGTEAFF. The gene calls are TRBV4-3 and TRBJ1-1, with no clear D. Trimming removed 2 bases from V and 4 bases from J, with 8 bases in between. The germline V gene has CDR1 LGHNA and CDR2 YSLEER. This CDR3 is built from 13 residues.

The V and J genes are TRBV5-1 and TRBJ1-4, with TRBD1 matching 10 bases. V was pared by 4 bases and J by 2 bases, with 8 bases of the junction left unmatched. The CDR3 extends over 17 amino acids. Germline CDR1 SGHRS, CDR2 YFSETQ. The CDR3 loop reads CASSVDRGSGTNEKLFF. The CDR3 DNA reads as TGCGCCAGCAGCGTGGACAGGGGGAGTGGGACTAATGAAAAACTGTTTTTT.

The CDR3 is CAISDHALTGNYGYTF. DNA of the CDR3: TGTGCCATCAGTGATCACGCCCTCACAGGGAACTATGGCTACACCTTC. V and J are TRBV10-3 and TRBJ1-2, with a weak D call TRBD1 (6 bases). The germline CDR1 and CDR2 sequences are ENHRY and SYGVKD. V shed 3 bases and J shed 2 bases, with 16 bases lying between them. The CDR3 runs to 16 residues.

The chain uses TRBV6-2 or TRBV6-3 and TRBJ1-1; D call uncertain. Germline CDR1 is MNHEY and CDR2 is SVGEGT. The CDR3 is made up of 13 amino acids. The V end lost 5 bases, the J end lost 5 bases, and 12 bases lay between the germline ends. The chain's CDR3 is CASSPRRETEAFF. CDR3 coding DNA: TGTGCCAGCAGTCCCCGAAGGGAGACTGAAGCTTTCTTT.

This chain links TRBV4-1 with TRBJ2-3; possible D gene TRBD2, 6 bases. There are 15 residues in the CDR3. V lost 2 bases and J 3 bases, leaving 12 bases between the germline ends. Per the germline V gene, CDR1 is MGHRA and CDR2 is YSYEKL. Written as DNA, the CDR3 is TGCGCCAGCAGCCAATATGGGGGGATGACAGATACGCAGTATTTT. Its translation is CASSQYGGMTDTQYF.

The chain is built from TRBV6-5 and TRBJ1-1; D possibly corresponds to TRBD1 (5 bases). V lost 7 bases to trimming and J lost 1 base, with 16 bases between them. This CDR3 region has 15 residues. Germline assignment: CDR1 MNHEY and CDR2 SVGAGI. For the CDR3, the DNA is TGTGCCAGCACCTGGGAGGGGAGGGGGAACACTGAAGCTTTCTTT. Amino acid sequence: CASTWEGRGNTEAFF.

The chain combines TRBV28 with TRBJ2-7; TRBD2 is a possible D gene (5 bases). The length of the CDR3 is 15 residues. The germline gives CDR1 MDHEN, CDR2 SYDVKM. Trimming shortened V by 7 bases and J by 1 base, and 17 bases separated the two germline ends. The CDR3: CASIRGDGGSYEQYF. CDR3 nucleotides: TGTGCCAGCATCCGAGGAGACGGCGGGTCCTACGAGCAGTACTTC.

The genes are TRBV6-4 and TRBJ2-2, with 7 bases fitting TRBD2. J was trimmed by 3 bases and V by 2 bases; bases with no gene match: 0. CDR1 and CDR2 (germline): MRHNA, SNTAGT. The CDR3 spans 14 residues. CDR3 in amino acids: CASSDGGDTGELFF. The CDR3 coding sequence is TGTGCCAGCAGTGACGGGGGGGACACCGGGGAGCTGTTTTTT.

This CDR3 is CASSSTLRGGTDTQYF. Written as DNA, the CDR3 is TGTGCCAGCAGTTCAACCCTCCGGGGGGGCACAGATACGCAGTATTTT. V usage is TRBV6-2 or TRBV6-3 and J usage is TRBJ2-3, with TRBD2 matching 7 bases. Germline-derived CDR1 and CDR2 are MNHEY and SVGEGT. V lost 4 bases and J lost 1; bases outside the gene matches: 8. This CDR3 has 16 amino acids.

This clone was detected once. This chain uses TRBV5-1 with TRBJ2-1, with 9 bases matching TRBD2. Trimming took 7 bases from V and 5 from J; bases not matched to a gene: 7. The V gene's germline CDR1 is SGHRS and CDR2 YFSETQ. The CDR3 loop spans 14 amino acids. The chain's CDR3 is CASASGDADNEQFF. For the CDR3, the DNA is TGCGCCAGCGCTAGCGGGGATGCGGACAATGAGCAGTTCTTC.

This clone showed up just once. This chain uses TRBV20-1 with TRBJ2-1, with 9 positions matching TRBD1. The germline V gene has CDR1 DFQATT and CDR2 SNEGSKA (reference sequence). Trimming cost V 3 bases and J 7 bases; bases outside gene matches: 10. CDR3 length: 15 residues. The CDR3 region has the DNA TGCAGTGCTAGTCTGACAGGGGGTATTAGAAATGAGCAGTTCTTC. Translating it yields CSASLTGGIRNEQFF.

The CDR3 loop reads CASSRSLAGANSGANVLTF. CDR3 nucleotide sequence: TGCGCCAGCAGCCGATCACTAGCGGGGGCCAACTCTGGGGCCAACGTCCTGACTTTC. V usage is TRBV5-1 and J usage is TRBJ2-6; 11 bases fit TRBD2. Germline values: CDR1 SGHRS, CDR2 YFSETQ. The CDR3 has 19 amino acids. Trimming took 4 bases from V and 0 from J; bases not matched to a gene: 9.

The chain joins TRBV30 to TRBJ1-5; TRBD1 matches 7 bases. This CDR3 contains 13 residues. Trimming took 3 bases from V and 3 from J; bases not matched to a gene: 2. Germline CDR1 is GTSNPN and CDR2 is SVGIG (reference sequence). In DNA form, the CDR3 reads TGTGCCTGGAGGGGACAGCCCAATCAGCCCCAGCATTTT. Translated: CAWRGQPNQPQHF.

The chain combines TRBV18 with TRBJ2-7, with a weak D call TRBD1 (7 bases). V lost 3 bases, J lost 3 bases, and 21 bases lay in between. Germline V gene lookup returns CDR1 KGHSH and CDR2 LQKENI. The CDR3 has 17 residues. Written as DNA, the CDR3 is TGTGCCAGCTCACCCCGCACGACAGGGACTCTCGGCTACGAGCAGTACTTC. Its translation: CASSPRTTGTLGYEQYF.